One and the same sample provided the 32 T cell receptor beta chains below, sequenced in a study of blood T cell repertoires in COVID-19. Generated by immunoSEQ multiplex PCR, the TCRdb table keeps only in-frame clones and is missing some. The table includes about 380,000 clones, 85% detected once. The sequenced sample was peripheral blood. The receptors originated from a woman under 30 with acute or convalescent COVID-19.

The chain recombines TRBV7-2 with TRBJ1-5, with D perhaps TRBD1 (6 bases). From germline, CDR1 is SGHTA and CDR2 FQGNSA. Trimming took off 7 bases at V and 7 bases at J, with 17 bases between the two ends. The CDR3 is made up of 14 amino acids. The CDR3 nucleotides are TGTGCCAGCACCTTGAACAGGGAGTTACAGCCCCAGCATTTT. This sequence encodes CASTLNRELQPQHF.

CDR3 DNA sequence: TGCGCCAGCAGTGGGTCAGCCCAAGAGACCCAGTACTTC. Translation gives CASSGSAQETQYF. The chain couples TRBV10-1 to TRBJ2-5; D not resolved. Germline V CDR1 and CDR2: WNHNN, SYGVQD (reference sequence). Trimming removed 4 bases at V and 1 base at J, with 7 bases between. This CDR3 has 13 residues.

The CDR3, as DNA: TGTGCCACCAGCAGAGATCCGGGAACTAATGAAAAACTGTTTTTT. Translating gives CATSRDPGTNEKLFF. The chain carries TRBV15 and TRBJ1-4; D uncertain. V lost 0 bases, J lost 1 base, and 6 bases lay in between. The CDR3 loop spans 15 amino acids. From germline, CDR1 is LNHNV and CDR2 YYDKDF (reference sequence). The entire variable domain, with the rest obtained from reference TRBV15 and TRBJ1-4, is as follows: DAMVIQNPRYQVTQFGKPVTLSCSQTLNHNVMYWYQQKSSQAPKLLFHYYDKDFNNEADTPDNFQSRRPNTSFCFLDIRSPGLGDTAMYLCATSRDPGTNEKLFFGSGTQLSVL.

The chain has TRBV11-2 and TRBJ2-1, with a tentative D call TRBD1 (6 bases). The CDR3 has 15 amino acids. Germline V gene sequence: CDR1 SGHAT, CDR2 FQNNGV. Deletions cut 3 bases from V and 1 base from J, with 10 bases between. The CDR3, as DNA: TGTGCCAGCAGCTTGAGGGGGTCATCCTACAATGAGCAGTTCTTC. Translated: CASSLRGSSYNEQFF.

This rearrangement joins TRBV29-1 to TRBJ2-7; 10 bases are a match to TRBD1. Per germline, CDR1 SQVTM and CDR2 ANQGSEA. V shed 4 bases and J 3 bases; nucleotides not matched to a gene: 15. The CDR3 totals 17 residues. The CDR3 DNA reads TGCAGCGTTGCCTGGGGGTTTACAGGACAGGGGGTCTACGAGCAGTACTTC. This translates into CSVAWGFTGQGVYEQYF.

The chain recombines TRBV29-1 with TRBJ2-7; D perhaps matches TRBD1 (6 bases). Trimming stripped 6 bases from V and 2 bases from J, with 11 bases between. There are 12 residues in the CDR3. The germline V gene encodes CDR1 SQVTM and CDR2 ANQGSEA. CDR3 DNA sequence: TGCAGCGTGACACAGGGACCCTACGAGCAGTACTTC. Translating gives CSVTQGPYEQYF.

J is TRBJ1-2 and V is TRBV10-3, with a possible D match to TRBD1 (6 bases). V lost 4 bases and J lost 4, with 16 bases in between. CDR3 length: 15 amino acids. CDR1 and CDR2 (germline): ENHRY, SYGVKD. The CDR3 reads CAISVGAQDSYGYTF. CDR3 sequence (DNA): TGTGCCATCAGTGTCGGAGCACAGGACAGCTATGGCTACACCTTC.

This chain links TRBV5-4 with TRBJ1-1, with D possibly matching TRBD1 (5 bases). The CDR3 has 15 residues. V was shortened by 0 bases and J by 4 bases, with 13 bases between the two germline ends. Germline loops: CDR1 SGHNT, CDR2 YYREEE (reference sequence). The CDR3: CASSLDLYRSTEAFF. In nucleotides, the CDR3 is TGTGCCAGCAGCTTGGACCTATACAGGTCCACTGAAGCTTTCTTT.

This chain connects TRBV5-1 to TRBJ2-5, with 7 nucleotides matching TRBD1. The junction had 10 bases not matched to a gene; V was cut back by 4 bases and J by 1 base. The CDR3 consists of 16 residues. Germline V lookup: CDR1 SGHRS, CDR2 YFSETQ. CDR3 region: CASSRAPTGSQETQYF. The CDR3 nucleotides are TGCGCCAGCAGCCGTGCCCCGACAGGGTCCCAAGAGACCCAGTACTTC.

This clone was seen just once. The chain has TRBV23-1 and TRBJ1-6; TRBD1 matches 7 bases. TRBV23-1 is assigned to the ORF class and has an uncertain function. The CDR3 covers 14 residues. Trimming at V came to 3 bases and at J to 8 bases, leaving 4 bases not matched to a gene. CDR3 coding DNA: TGCGCCAGCAGTCACCGGACAGGATATTCACCCCTCCACTTT. Translation gives CASSHRTGYSPLHF.

V is TRBV6-6 and J is TRBJ2-5; 9 bases are a match to TRBD2. Germline lookup yields CDR1 MNHNY and CDR2 SVGAGI (reference sequence). CDR3 size: 22 residues. Trimming took 5 bases from V and 3 from J; bases not matched to a gene: 28. This CDR3 reads CASSHQPGTAYKREEEEETQYF. In DNA, the CDR3 is TGTGCCAGCAGTCATCAACCCGGGACAGCATACAAGCGGGAGGAGGAGGAAGAGACCCAGTACTTC.

This sequence joins TRBV11-2 and TRBJ2-3, with 8 bases lining up with TRBD1. Germline loops: CDR1 SGHAT, CDR2 FQNNGV. The CDR3 has 18 residues. V was pared by 5 bases and J by 2 bases, with 15 bases of the junction left unmatched. The CDR3: CASSAGGAGTGITDTQYF. The CDR3 DNA is TGTGCCAGCAGCGCAGGGGGCGCAGGAACGGGGATCACAGATACGCAGTATTTT.

The genes are TRBV29-1 and TRBJ2-1; 10 nucleotides line up with TRBD2. CDR3 length: 18 residues. The ends lost 1 base at V and 0 bases at J; junction bases unmatched: 9. Germline V CDR1 and CDR2: SQVTM, ANQGSEA. DNA for the CDR3: TGCAGCGTTGAAGGGCGGCAGCGGGAGGGATACTCCTACAATGAGCAGTTCTTC. This encodes CSVEGRQREGYSYNEQFF.

The chain uses TRBV3-1 (or the pseudogene TRBV3-2) and TRBJ1-1, with 8 positions matching TRBD1. This CDR3 has 16 amino acids. Trimming cost V 4 bases and J 1 base; bases outside gene matches: 8. Germline CDR1 and CDR2: LGHDT and YNNKEL (reference sequence). CDR3 sequence (DNA): TGTGCCAGCAGCCTTGGTCCCGGGACAGGGAACACTGAAGCTTTCTTT. Translated: CASSLGPGTGNTEAFF.

This chain links TRBV28 with TRBJ1-2, with D unresolved. The CDR3 is 14 residues long. Germline CDR1 and CDR2: MDHEN and SYDVKM. V lost 7 bases and J 5 bases, leaving 17 bases between the germline ends. CDR3 sequence: CASKGARGSYGYTF. The CDR3 DNA reads TGTGCCAGCAAGGGAGCCAGAGGTTCTTATGGCTACACCTTC.

In regard to this clone: This sample also contains other DNA sequences that code for the same CDR3. The rearrangement links TRBV7-2 to TRBJ1-1; D is ambiguous. V gave up 1 base and J gave up 1 base, with 4 bases separating them. Germline V gives CDR1 SGHTA, CDR2 FQGNSA. CDR3 length: 13 residues. This CDR3 is CASSLGQNTEAFF. Here the CDR3 DNA reads TGTGCCAGCAGCTTAGGACAGAACACTGAAGCTTTCTTT.

The chain uses TRBV24-1 and TRBJ1-2, with a weak D call TRBD1 (6 bases). Trimming pared 3 bases from V and 5 bases from J, leaving 12 bases between. Germline CDR1 is KGHDR and CDR2 is SFDVKD. The CDR3 is 14 residues long. The CDR3, as DNA: TGTGCCACCAGTGATCCCGGACAGCAGTATGGCTACACCTTC. Translated, it gives CATSDPGQQYGYTF.

The genes are TRBV27 and TRBJ1-3; D is ambiguous. V was clipped by 1 base and J by 1 base, with 8 bases between them. The CDR3 sequence is 15 residues long. CDR1 MNHEY and CDR2 SMNVEV come from the germline V gene (reference sequence). CDR3 residues: CASSLYLGSGNTIYF. CDR3 DNA sequence: TGTGCCAGCAGTTTATACCTCGGGTCTGGAAACACCATATATTTT.

This clone came up a few times. The chain carries TRBV4-1 and TRBJ2-3, with D possibly TRBD2 on 6 matching bases. The CDR3 length is 15 residues. Trimming pared 5 bases from V and 2 bases from J, leaving 14 bases between. CDR1 is MGHRA and CDR2 is YSYEKL in the germline V gene. As DNA, the CDR3 is TGCGCCAGCAGCGCGGGGACTGACTTCACAGATACGCAGTATTTT. Translation gives CASSAGTDFTDTQYF.

The V gene is TRBV6-5, the J gene TRBJ2-1, with TRBD2 identical over 10 bases. In germline, CDR1 is MNHEY, CDR2 SVGAGI. CDR3 length: 14 residues. The V and J ends lost 10 bases and 4 bases, in that order; junction bases with no gene match: 7. CDR3 region: CATLVAGGYNEQFF. The CDR3 nucleotides are TGTGCCACCCTCGTAGCGGGGGGATACAATGAGCAGTTCTTC.

The rearrangement links TRBV14 to TRBJ2-5; D might be TRBD2 (6 bases). The CDR3 has 16 amino acids. In germline, CDR1 is SGHDN, CDR2 FVKESK. V was pared by 0 bases and J by 0 bases, with 11 bases between. The DNA of the CDR3 is TGTGCCAGCAGCCAAGATTCCAGCGGGTACCAAGAGACCCAGTACTTC. Residues: CASSQDSSGYQETQYF.

This clone occurred once. The J gene is TRBJ2-5, the V gene TRBV29-1; a possible D gene is TRBD1 (5 bases). V gave up 4 bases and J gave up 1 base, with 7 bases separating them. CDR1 is SQVTM and CDR2 is ANQGSEA in the germline V gene. This CDR3 region has 12 residues. Here the CDR3 DNA reads TGCAGCGTTGGACAGCTCCAAGAGACCCAGTACTTC. It yields the protein CSVGQLQETQYF. The variable domain in full, completed from reference TRBV29-1 and TRBJ2-5, reads SAVISQKPSRDICQRGTSLTIQCQVDSQVTMMFWYRQQPGQSLTLIATANQGSEATYESGFVIDKFPISRPNLTFSTLTVSNMSPEDSSIYLCSVGQLQETQYFGPGTRLLVL.

This chain connects TRBV6-2 or TRBV6-3 to TRBJ1-1; D ambiguous. The CDR3 is made up of 13 amino acids. From germline, CDR1 is MNHEY and CDR2 SVGEGT. Between the trimmed V and J ends, which lost 5 bases and 0 bases, there was a span of 7 bases. The DNA for the CDR3 is TGTGCCAGCAGTGCCACAGTGAACACTGAAGCTTTCTTT. Protein product: CASSATVNTEAFF.

This chain uses TRBV2 with TRBJ2-7; 10 bases are a match to TRBD2. The germline V gene has CDR1 SNHLY and CDR2 FYNNEI. This CDR3 contains 13 residues. After removal of 7 bases from V and 1 base from J, the junction contained 1 base not matched to a gene. CDR3 region: CASKAGGSYEQYF. In DNA form, the CDR3 reads TGTGCCAGCAAAGCGGGGGGGTCCTACGAGCAGTACTTC.

J is TRBJ2-3 and V is TRBV25-1; D remains ambiguous. The CDR3 runs 11 residues. CDR1 is MGHDK and CDR2 is SYGVNS in the germline V gene. V shed 6 bases and J shed 6 bases, with 7 bases lying between them. The CDR3 region has the DNA TGTGCCAGCAGCCGGCGGGATACGCAGTATTTT. Translation gives CASSRRDTQYF.

J is TRBJ2-7 and V is TRBV30; 12 bases line up with TRBD2. CDR1 is GTSNPN and CDR2 is SVGIG in the germline V gene (reference sequence). V lost 7 bases, J lost 1 base, and 8 bases stayed unmatched. The CDR3 runs 15 residues. The CDR3 DNA is TGTGCCTTTTACGGACTAGCGGGGATGTCCTACGAGCAGTACTTC. Encoded protein: CAFYGLAGMSYEQYF.

The V call is TRBV5-1, the J call TRBJ2-5, with TRBD1 matching over 7 bases. V lost 2 bases to trimming and J lost 5 bases; unmatched junction nucleotides: 6. CDR1 and CDR2 from the germline V gene are SGHRS and YFSETQ. The CDR3 consists of 14 residues. The CDR3 loop is CASSFAGTEETQYF. The CDR3 coding sequence is TGCGCCAGCAGCTTTGCAGGGACAGAGGAGACCCAGTACTTC.

The chain couples TRBV7-9 to TRBJ2-3; 9 positions agree with TRBD2. Unmatched junction bases numbered 13, after V lost 9 bases and J lost 6 bases. Germline values: CDR1 SEHNR, CDR2 FQNEAQ (reference sequence). The CDR3 totals 15 residues. The CDR3 here is CASQASREGLDTQYF. For the CDR3, the DNA is TGTGCCAGTCAGGCCTCGCGGGAGGGCCTCGATACGCAGTATTTT.

The rearrangement joins TRBV9 to TRBJ2-2; perhaps TRBD1 as D (6 bases). V lost 7 bases to trimming and J lost 8 bases, with 15 bases between them. The germline V gene encodes CDR1 SGDLS and CDR2 YYNGEE. The CDR3 runs to 13 residues. CDR3 protein: CASSPGVHGELFF. As DNA, the CDR3 is TGTGCCAGCTCCCCAGGGGTTCATGGGGAGCTGTTTTTT.

V and J are TRBV7-9 and TRBJ2-3, with 9 nucleotides matching TRBD2. The CDR3 extends over 15 amino acids. Per the germline V gene, CDR1 is SEHNR and CDR2 is FQNEAQ (reference sequence). The J segment lost 6 bases and the V segment lost 0 bases, leaving 4 bases of the junction unmatched. CDR3: CASSLAASGADTQYF. The DNA for the CDR3 is TGTGCCAGCAGCTTAGCTGCTAGCGGGGCTGATACGCAGTATTTT.

The rearrangement links TRBV5-4 to TRBJ2-1, with 9 bases fitting TRBD2. The V gene's germline CDR1 is SGHNT and CDR2 YYREEE (reference sequence). V shed 6 bases and J 6 bases; nucleotides not matched to a gene: 10. The CDR3 loop spans 15 amino acids. CDR3 sequence: CASNWASGVGNEQFF. The CDR3 bases are TGTGCCAGCAACTGGGCTAGCGGGGTTGGCAATGAGCAGTTCTTC.

The V and J genes are TRBV10-3 and TRBJ2-3; 7 bases fit TRBD2. CDR3 length: 16 residues. The junction had 11 bases not matched to a gene; V was cut back by 2 bases and J by 6 bases. The germline V gene encodes CDR1 ENHRY and CDR2 SYGVKD. The CDR3 region has the DNA TGTGCCATCAGTGAGCGTGGGGGGGATCGGGCGGATACGCAGTATTTT. It specifies CAISERGGDRADTQYF.